The sequence of this T cell receptor beta chain was determined in a study of T cells after yellow fever vaccination. This CDR3 is 13 amino acids long. In germline, CDR1 is LNHDA, CDR2 SQIVND (reference sequence). V was shortened by 5 bases and J by 7 bases, with 14 bases between the two germline ends. One entry per CDR3 protein results from TCRdb running MiXCR on the 5' RACE reads. Of more than 95,000 distinct CDR3 sequences in the sample, 12% to 15% are singletons; the top ten hold roughly 45%. This specimen consisted of CD8+ T cells sorted from PBMCs, obtained 5 days after the yellow fever booster vaccination. The gene calls are TRBV19 and TRBJ1-2; weak D call: TRBD1 (6 bases). The receptor's source is a man younger than 35 who received the YFV17D yellow fever vaccine. DNA of the CDR3: TGTGCCAGTAGTGAGGGGGGTTCGCGTGGCTACACCTTC. It encodes CASSEGGSRGYTF.